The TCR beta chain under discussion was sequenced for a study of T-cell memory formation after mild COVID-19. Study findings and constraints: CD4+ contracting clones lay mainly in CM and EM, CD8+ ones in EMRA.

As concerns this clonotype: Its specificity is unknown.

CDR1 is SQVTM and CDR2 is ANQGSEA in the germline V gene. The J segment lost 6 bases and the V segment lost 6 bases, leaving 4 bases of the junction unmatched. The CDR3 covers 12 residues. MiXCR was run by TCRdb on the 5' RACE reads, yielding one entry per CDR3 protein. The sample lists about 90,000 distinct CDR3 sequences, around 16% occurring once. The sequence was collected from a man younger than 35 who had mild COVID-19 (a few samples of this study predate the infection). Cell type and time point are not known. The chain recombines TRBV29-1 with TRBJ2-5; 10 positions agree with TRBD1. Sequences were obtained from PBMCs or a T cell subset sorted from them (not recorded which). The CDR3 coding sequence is TGCAGCGTCGACAGGGGGCAACAGACCCAGTACTTC. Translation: CSVDRGQQTQYF.